A selection of T cell receptor beta chains follows, all from one sample in a study of cytomegalovirus exposure and HLA in healthy donors. Profiled with immunoSEQ multiplex PCR; TCRdb holds only in-frame clones, not every one. The sample includes 150,000 to 200,000 clones, almost 80% seen only once; the top ten take 6.3%. Material for sequencing was PBMCs. Receptors were obtained from a man between 40 and 49 years old in good health and CMV-seropositive. CDR3s include the opening cysteine and the closing phenylalanine or tryptophan. D genes are given only for firm matches. Clone size is stated in some rows and not others, as once, few, many or a class when expanded.

TRBV5-6	15	-	TRBJ1-2	TRBD1	CASSLARQGAYGYTF	TGTGCCAGCAGCTTGGCGAGGCAGGGGGCGTATGGCTACACCTTC
TRBV2	14	-	TRBJ2-7	TRBD1	CASKGSGQDYEQYF	TGTGCCAGCAAGGGGAGTGGACAGGACTACGAGCAGTACTTC
TRBV6-1	13	few	TRBJ2-3	-	CASSAEGADTQYF	TGTGCCAGCAGTGCAGAGGGCGCAGATACGCAGTATTTT
TRBV29-1	12	-	TRBJ1-2	-	CSVVDRSYGYTF	TGCAGCGTAGTAGACAGGAGCTATGGCTACACCTTC
TRBV15	17	-	TRBJ2-3	TRBD1	CATSRDPRTGGTDTQYF	TGTGCCACCAGCAGAGATCCCCGGACAGGTGGCACAGATACGCAGTATTTT
TRBV19	13	-	TRBJ2-3	-	CASVVIAADTQYF	TGTGCCAGTGTAGTGATTGCGGCAGATACGCAGTATTTT
TRBV5-1	16	-	TRBJ2-3	TRBD2	CASSPRLAGYTDTQYF	TGCGCCAGCAGCCCAAGACTAGCGGGGTACACAGATACGCAGTATTTT
TRBV19	15	-	TRBJ1-1	-	CASSPSGGADTEAFF	TGTGCCAGTAGTCCCTCCGGGGGGGCGGACACTGAAGCTTTCTTT
TRBV6-5	13	-	TRBJ2-3	TRBD2	CASSSPPGGTQYF	TGTGCCAGCAGTTCGCCCCCGGGAGGCACGCAGTATTTT
TRBV20-1	11	-	TRBJ2-7	TRBD1	CSAGTEMGQYF	TGCAGTGCAGGGACAGAGATGGGGCAGTACTTC
TRBV6-1	12	-	TRBJ2-1	-	CASSGLRNEQLF	TGTGCCAGCAGTGGTCTCAGGAATGAGCAGCTCTTC
TRBV11-2	12	-	TRBJ1-2	TRBD1	CASSLQGPGYTF	TGTGCCAGCAGCCTACAGGGGCCTGGCTACACCTTC
TRBV11-3	15	-	TRBJ2-7	TRBD2	CASSRTSGTFYEQYF	TGTGCCAGCAGTCGGACTAGCGGGACCTTCTACGAGCAGTACTTC
TRBV9	17	once	TRBJ2-6	-	CASSVWAGLTGANVLTF	TGTGCCAGCAGCGTATGGGCAGGTCTAACTGGGGCCAACGTCCTGACTTTC
TRBV9	13	-	TRBJ2-1	TRBD2	CASSTGTSNEQFF	TGTGCCAGCAGCACCGGGACTAGCAATGAGCAGTTCTTC
TRBV6-1	17	-	TRBJ2-3	TRBD2	CASSEAWTSGNADTQYF	TGTGCCAGCAGTGAGGCTTGGACTAGCGGGAATGCAGATACGCAGTATTTT
TRBV27	16	-	TRBJ2-2	TRBD2	CASTSGGGGTTGELFF	TGTGCCAGCACCTCTGGCGGCGGGGGGACCACCGGGGAGCTGTTTTTT
TRBV18	13	-	TRBJ2-1	TRBD1	CASSPDRVDEQFF	TGTGCCAGCTCACCTGACAGGGTCGATGAGCAGTTCTTC
TRBV5-1	18	-	TRBJ2-7	TRBD2	CASSSVPGGAASSYEQYF	TGCGCCAGCAGCTCAGTGCCGGGGGGGGCAGCCAGCTCCTACGAGCAGTACTTC
TRBV6-6	16	-	TRBJ2-7	TRBD2	CASSYSGSGASYEQYF	TGTGCCAGCAGTTACTCGGGTAGCGGGGCCTCCTACGAGCAGTACTTC
TRBV5-4	15	-	TRBJ2-5	-	CASSPPVGSQETQYF	TGTGCCAGCAGCCCACCCGTGGGGAGCCAAGAGACCCAGTACTTC
TRBV28	16	few	TRBJ2-7	TRBD2	CASTRGGGGLSYEQYF	TGTGCCAGCACCCGGGGGGGCGGGGGACTTTCCTACGAGCAGTACTTC
TRBV25-1	13	few	TRBJ1-1	-	CASSERVNTEAFF	TGTGCCAGCAGTGAACGGGTGAACACTGAAGCTTTCTTT
TRBV10-1	12	-	TRBJ1-1	TRBD1	CASSGDSGEAFF	TGCGCCAGCAGTGGGGACAGCGGTGAAGCTTTCTTT
TRBV6-1	15	-	TRBJ2-1	-	CASSGAGRSYNEQFF	TGTGCCAGCAGTGGAGCGGGCCGCTCCTACAATGAGCAGTTCTTC
TRBV6-1	13	-	TRBJ1-3	-	CASSGRGENTIYF	TGTGCCAGCAGCGGCAGGGGCGAAAACACCATATATTTT
TRBV19	16	-	TRBJ2-2	TRBD1	CASSIGRGRGAGELFF	TGTGCCAGTAGTATAGGCAGGGGGCGAGGGGCCGGGGAGCTGTTTTTT
TRBV19	14	-	TRBJ1-5	TRBD1	CASSTGQGDQPQHF	TGTGCCAGTAGTACCGGACAGGGGGATCAGCCCCAGCATTTT
TRBV4-1	14	-	TRBJ2-7	-	CASSQDHRGDEQYF	TGCGCCAGCAGCCAAGATCATAGGGGCGACGAGCAGTACTTC
TRBV5-1	14	-	TRBJ2-7	-	CASSLEWTTYEQYF	TGCGCCAGCAGCTTGGAGTGGACTACCTACGAGCAGTACTTC
TRBV6-5	13	medium-sized	TRBJ2-7	TRBD1	CASRPGTAYEQYF	TGTGCCAGCCGCCCGGGGACAGCCTACGAGCAGTACTTC
TRBV11-3	16	-	TRBJ2-2	TRBD1	CASSFRTGSDTGELFF	TGTGCCAGCAGCTTCCGGACAGGGTCGGACACCGGGGAGCTGTTTTTT
TRBV7-9	13	-	TRBJ2-1	-	CASSLGTMNEQFF	TGTGCCAGCAGCTTAGGGACTATGAATGAGCAGTTCTTC
TRBV7-7	15	-	TRBJ2-5	TRBD2	CASSLSPSGRETQYF	TGTGCTAGCAGCTTAAGTCCTAGCGGGAGGGAGACCCAGTACTTC
TRBV4-1	17	once	TRBJ2-7	-	CASSQGLVTAASYEQYF	TGCGCCAGCAGCCAAGGACTCGTGACAGCAGCCTCCTACGAGCAGTACTTC
TRBV5-4	16	-	TRBJ2-3	TRBD2	CASSSPASGVTDTQYF	TGTGCCAGCAGCTCTCCCGCTAGCGGGGTCACAGATACGCAGTATTTT
TRBV29-1	12	-	TRBJ2-7	TRBD1	CSGADRGHEQYF	TGCAGCGGAGCGGACAGGGGGCACGAGCAGTACTTC
TRBV6-1	14	-	TRBJ2-7	-	CASSGRGISYEQYF	TGTGCCAGCAGTGGGCGCGGGATCTCCTACGAGCAGTACTTC
TRBV19	13	-	TRBJ1-3	-	CASSFRTGNTIYF	TGTGCCAGTAGTTTCAGGACTGGAAACACCATATATTTT
TRBV2	14	-	TRBJ2-7	TRBD2	CASQLAGGPYEQYF	TGTGCCAGCCAACTAGCGGGAGGGCCCTACGAGCAGTACTTC
TRBV9	16	few	TRBJ2-3	TRBD2	CASSPRAGGNEDTQYF	TGTGCCAGCAGCCCCCGAGCGGGAGGGAATGAAGATACGCAGTATTTT
TRBV15	13	-	TRBJ2-5	-	CATGPGSSETQYF	TGTGCCACCGGGCCAGGGTCGTCGGAGACCCAGTACTTC
TRBV7-9	15	-	TRBJ1-2	-	CASSLAKTGNYGYTF	TGTGCCAGCAGCTTAGCCAAAACAGGGAACTATGGCTACACCTTC
TRBV7-3	16	-	TRBJ2-3	TRBD2	CASSTGLAGVADTQYF	TGTGCCAGCAGCACAGGACTAGCGGGAGTGGCAGATACGCAGTATTTT
TRBV9	14	-	TRBJ2-3	-	CASSVAVTTDTQYF	TGTGCCAGCAGCGTAGCGGTTACCACAGATACGCAGTATTTT
TRBV5-1	13	few	TRBJ2-5	-	CASSFSVQETQYF	TGCGCCAGCAGCTTTTCAGTCCAAGAGACCCAGTACTTC
TRBV25-1	15	-	TRBJ2-5	TRBD2	CASSAGGASGETQYF	TGTGCCAGCAGTGCTGGGGGGGCTAGCGGGGAGACCCAGTACTTC
TRBV18	15	once	TRBJ1-1	TRBD1	CASSPPSTGATEAFF	TGTGCCAGCTCACCACCGAGTACAGGGGCGACTGAAGCTTTCTTT
TRBV7-3	16	once	TRBJ1-3	TRBD1	CASSGQGGSPGNTIYF	TGTGCCAGCAGCGGACAGGGAGGGTCGCCTGGAAACACCATATATTTT
TRBV5-1	15	-	TRBJ2-3	-	CASSFSGGYTDTQYF	TGCGCCAGCAGCTTCTCAGGGGGGTACACAGATACGCAGTATTTT
TRBV6-1	12	-	TRBJ1-2	-	CASSEGGIGYTF	TGTGCCAGCAGTGAAGGAGGAATTGGCTACACCTTC
TRBV6-5	13	-	TRBJ1-1	-	CASSKGILAEAFF	TGTGCCAGCAGTAAGGGGATTTTGGCTGAAGCTTTCTTT
TRBV6-1	15	few	TRBJ2-6	-	CASSEQGSGANVLTF	TGTGCCAGCAGTGAACAGGGGTCTGGGGCCAACGTCCTGACTTTC
TRBV2	17	-	TRBJ2-6	-	CASSTGINLAGANVLTF	TGTGCCAGCAGTACCGGGATAAACTTGGCGGGGGCCAACGTCCTGACTTTC
TRBV27	13	-	TRBJ1-5	-	CASSFGGNQPQHF	TGTGCCAGCAGTTTCGGCGGAAATCAGCCCCAGCATTTT